This entry concerns a single TCR beta chain. This specimen comes from a study of blood T cell repertoires in COVID-19. For the study at large: Collection of acute and convalescent COVID-19 samples took place in the United States, Italy and Spain. T cells, B-cell-depleted T cells, or PBMCs provided the cDNA or gDNA that served as material.

V lost 6 bases and J lost 4, with 13 bases in between. This CDR3 contains 13 residues. Per germline, CDR1 LNHDA and CDR2 SQIVND (reference sequence). Original handling: By means of reference gene primer amplification, nucleated cell counts were estimated. Sequencing was performed with immunoSEQ multiplex PCR; in TCRdb, only in-frame clones are kept and a portion is missing. V, J and clone size are taken as reported in that table, and D and trimming were inferred from the DNA itself. The sample has about 380,000 clones; 85% are singletons. The chain couples TRBV19 to TRBJ2-7; D possibly corresponds to TRBD2 (6 bases). The sequenced sample was peripheral blood. This receptor was obtained from a young woman with acute or convalescent COVID-19. CDR3 in amino acids: CASSLPGRYEQYF. DNA for the CDR3: TGTGCCAGTAGCCTTCCAGGGAGGTACGAGCAGTACTTC.